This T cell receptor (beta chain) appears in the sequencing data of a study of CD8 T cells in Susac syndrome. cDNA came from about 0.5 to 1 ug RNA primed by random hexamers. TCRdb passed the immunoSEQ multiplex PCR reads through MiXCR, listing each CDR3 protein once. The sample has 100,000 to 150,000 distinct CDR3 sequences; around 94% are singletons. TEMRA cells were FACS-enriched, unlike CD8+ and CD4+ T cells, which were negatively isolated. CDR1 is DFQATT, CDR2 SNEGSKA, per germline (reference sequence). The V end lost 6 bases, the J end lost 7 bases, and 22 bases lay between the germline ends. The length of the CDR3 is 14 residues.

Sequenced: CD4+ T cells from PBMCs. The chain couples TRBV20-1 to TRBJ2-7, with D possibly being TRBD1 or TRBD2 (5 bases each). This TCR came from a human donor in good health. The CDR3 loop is CSAYPAVGREEQYF. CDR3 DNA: TGCAGTGCCTACCCGGCAGTGGGCAGGGAGGAGCAGTACTTC.